Listed here is a single TCR beta chain. The source of the sample is a study of PD-1 blockade in classical Hodgkin lymphoma. Every patient was affected by relapse after autologous stem cell transplantation, while exposure to brentuximab vedotin was not uniform. Researchers report purifying CD4+ T cells from thawed PBMCs by magnetic negative selection. TCRdb's copy holds only in-frame clones and misses some; the assay was immunoSEQ multiplex PCR. The repertoire holds roughly 7,000 clones, 80% seen once, with 2% to 3% in the top ten. Per the germline V gene, CDR1 is SGHRS and CDR2 is YFSETQ. Germline trimming cut 4 bases from V and 6 bases from J; bases unmatched to any gene: 9. This CDR3 comprises 15 residues.

The rearrangement links TRBV5-1 to TRBJ2-2; TRBD1 aligns across 7 bases. This receptor was obtained from a human donor with classical Hodgkin lymphoma. This sample comprised CD4+ T cells from blood, obtained at baseline. The CDR3 DNA is TGCGCCAGCAGCCCCGGGACAGAACCTTCCGGGGAGCTGTTTTTT. This sequence encodes CASSPGTEPSGELFF.